Listed here is a single TCR beta chain. This sample was included in a study of OX40 agonist ivuxolimab in advanced cancers. The method was immunoSEQ multiplex PCR; TCRdb's version includes in-frame clones alone and lacks a portion of them. Seen here are around 97,000 clones, under 90% observed once, and the top ten hold 5.5%. Blood got drawn at baseline, again on cycle 4 day 1, and then on cycle 7 day 1. The specimen was CD4+ or CD8+ T cells sorted from blood, collected in a trial of the OX40 agonist ivuxolimab. The clonotype was recovered from an adult with an advanced solid tumor such as melanoma, head and neck, liver or kidney cancer.

CDR3 sequence: CASSVTQGFSNQPQHF. CDR3 coding DNA: TGTGCCAGCAGTGTAACACAGGGATTCAGCAATCAGCCCCAGCATTTT. The chain has TRBV6-1 and TRBJ1-5; possibly TRBD1 for D (6 bases). V lost 4 bases and J lost 1, with 14 bases in between. The CDR3 loop spans 16 amino acids. Per germline, CDR1 MNHNS and CDR2 SASEGT.